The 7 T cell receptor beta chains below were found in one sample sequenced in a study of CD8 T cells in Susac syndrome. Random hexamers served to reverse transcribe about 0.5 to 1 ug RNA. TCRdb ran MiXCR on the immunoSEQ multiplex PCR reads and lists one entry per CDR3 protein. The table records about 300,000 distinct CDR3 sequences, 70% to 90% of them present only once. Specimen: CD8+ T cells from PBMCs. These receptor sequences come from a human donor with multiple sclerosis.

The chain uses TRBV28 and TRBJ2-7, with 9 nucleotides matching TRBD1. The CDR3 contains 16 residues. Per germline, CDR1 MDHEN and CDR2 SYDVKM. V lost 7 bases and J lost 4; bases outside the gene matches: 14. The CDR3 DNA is TGTGCCAGCAACTCTAACCCACAGGGGGCAAGATACGAGCAGTACTTC. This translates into CASNSNPQGARYEQYF.

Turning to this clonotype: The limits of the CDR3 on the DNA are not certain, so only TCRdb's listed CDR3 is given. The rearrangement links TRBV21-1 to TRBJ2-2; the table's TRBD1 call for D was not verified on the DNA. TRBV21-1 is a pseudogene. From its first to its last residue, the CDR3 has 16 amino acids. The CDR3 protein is CASPRQGGRTPGSCFF.

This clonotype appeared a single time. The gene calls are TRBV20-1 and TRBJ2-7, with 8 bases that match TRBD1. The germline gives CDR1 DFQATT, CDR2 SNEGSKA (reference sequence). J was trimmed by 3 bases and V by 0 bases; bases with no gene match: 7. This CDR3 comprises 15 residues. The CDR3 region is CSARDRAGGSYEQYF. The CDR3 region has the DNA TGCAGTGCTAGAGATCGGGCAGGGGGCAGCTACGAGCAGTACTTC.

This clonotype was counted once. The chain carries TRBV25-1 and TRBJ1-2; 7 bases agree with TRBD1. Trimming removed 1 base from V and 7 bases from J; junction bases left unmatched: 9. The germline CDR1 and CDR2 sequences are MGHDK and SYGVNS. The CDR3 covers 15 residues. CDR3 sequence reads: CASSEWGTGEGGYTF. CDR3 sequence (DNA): TGTGCCAGCAGTGAATGGGGAACAGGGGAGGGTGGCTACACCTTC.

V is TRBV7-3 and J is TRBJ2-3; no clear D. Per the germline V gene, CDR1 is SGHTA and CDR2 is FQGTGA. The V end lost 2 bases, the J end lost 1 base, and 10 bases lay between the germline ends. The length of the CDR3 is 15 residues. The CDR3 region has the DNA TGTGCCAGCAGCTTACTTGCGATCGGCACAGATACGCAGTATTTT. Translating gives CASSLLAIGTDTQYF.

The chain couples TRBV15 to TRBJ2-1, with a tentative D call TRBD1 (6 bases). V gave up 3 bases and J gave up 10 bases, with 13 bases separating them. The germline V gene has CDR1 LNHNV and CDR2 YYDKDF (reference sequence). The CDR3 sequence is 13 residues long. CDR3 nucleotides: TGTGCCACCAGCAGGCCCCGGGACACGGAGCAGTTCTTC. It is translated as CATSRPRDTEQFF.

In DNA form, the CDR3 reads TGTGCCAGCAGTTACTCGGCGGGGGAGCAGTACTTC. It is translated as CASSYSAGEQYF. The chain uses TRBV6-5 and TRBJ2-7; D is possibly TRBD2 (6 bases). V was cut by 0 bases and J by 7 bases, with 7 bases left in between. The CDR3 consists of 12 residues. Germline CDR1 and CDR2: MNHEY and SVGAGI.